A selection of T cell receptor beta chains follows, all from one sample in a study of blood T cell repertoires in COVID-19. Profiling relied on immunoSEQ multiplex PCR, and the TCRdb table lists in-frame clones only, not all of them. The table has approximately 100,000 clones, more than 85% seen once. Sequenced input: peripheral blood. These receptors were obtained from a man aged 55 to 69 with acute or convalescent COVID-19. Both conserved end residues are part of each CDR3. Clone size is stated in some rows and not others, as once, few, many or a class when expanded.

V: TRBV5-1; J: TRBJ1-2; size: once; CDR3: CASSFQGANGYTF
V: TRBV28; J: TRBJ1-4; size: NA; CDR3: CASSQGLHNEKLFF
V: TRBV6-5; J: TRBJ2-2; size: NA; CDR3: CASSYGRGAGELFF
V: TRBV6-5; J: TRBJ2-5; size: NA; CDR3: CASSYEQGETQYF
V: TRBV19; J: TRBJ2-1; size: NA; CDR3: CASSIEQARSYNEQFF
V: TRBV7-3; J: TRBJ2-3; size: NA; CDR3: CASSRTSWDTQYF
V: TRBV25-1; J: TRBJ1-5; size: NA; CDR3: CASSDTRSNQPQHF
V: TRBV6-5; J: TRBJ2-1; size: NA; CDR3: CASGRRESYNEQFF
V: TRBV5-4; J: TRBJ2-1; size: NA; CDR3: CASSSRGTKRAEQFF
V: TRBV24-1; J: TRBJ2-3; size: NA; CDR3: CATSESTGPGDTQYF
V: TRBV11-2; J: TRBJ2-7; size: NA; CDR3: CASSPFTYEQYF
V: TRBV28; J: TRBJ2-3; size: NA; CDR3: CASSLVQDTQYF
V: TRBV11-2; J: TRBJ2-7; size: few; CDR3: CASSRAGGTYEQYF
V: TRBV19; J: TRBJ2-2; size: NA; CDR3: CASSISSANTGELFF
V: TRBV19; J: TRBJ1-4; size: NA; CDR3: CASSIRQDTNEKLFF
V: TRBV3-1/TRBV3-2; J: TRBJ1-2; size: NA; CDR3: CASSQEGRGAQGYTF
V: TRBV12-1; J: TRBJ1-2; size: NA; CDR3: CASSFFVYGYTF
V: TRBV19; J: TRBJ1-1; size: NA; CDR3: CASSIDRSKLTEAFF
V: TRBV5-4; J: TRBJ1-1; size: NA; CDR3: CASTMEGPRMNTEAFF
V: TRBV2; J: TRBJ2-1; size: once; CDR3: CASSELVTSNEQFF
V: TRBV7-9; J: TRBJ2-5; size: once; CDR3: CASSLYPDIVETQYF
V: TRBV5-6; J: TRBJ2-1; size: NA; CDR3: CASSSRTSAFYNEQFF
V: TRBV19; J: TRBJ2-1; size: NA; CDR3: CASSIAGGPGEQFF
V: TRBV29-1; J: TRBJ2-7; size: NA; CDR3: CSVVRGGDYEQYF
V: TRBV10-3; J: TRBJ2-1; size: NA; CDR3: CAISGPRGTSGTSSYNEQFF
V: TRBV7-4; J: TRBJ2-2; size: NA; CDR3: CASSLVIGTPGSGELFF
V: TRBV10-2; J: TRBJ2-1; size: once; CDR3: CASTELEVQFF
V: TRBV28; J: TRBJ1-5; size: NA; CDR3: CASSLLGRVSNQPQHF
V: TRBV28; J: TRBJ1-2; size: NA; CDR3: CASRRRGPRGYTF
V: TRBV7-9; J: TRBJ2-2; size: once; CDR3: CASSSDVGGGAGELFF
V: TRBV18; J: TRBJ1-5; size: NA; CDR3: CASSPDRGVQPQHF
V: TRBV19; J: TRBJ1-5; size: once; CDR3: CASSIGALAPHF
V: TRBV11-3; J: TRBJ1-2; size: NA; CDR3: CASSSQGDGYTF
V: TRBV11-3; J: TRBJ2-1; size: NA; CDR3: CASKGLAGASHNEQFF
V: TRBV3-1/TRBV3-2; J: TRBJ2-3; size: NA; CDR3: CASSTAGGGPNTQYF
V: TRBV5-4; J: TRBJ2-2; size: NA; CDR3: CASSRDFGSNTGELFF
V: TRBV5-1; J: TRBJ1-4; size: NA; CDR3: CASSSLSGQGNEKLFF
V: TRBV7-2; J: TRBJ2-7; size: once; CDR3: CASSSTQGAPPYEQYF
V: TRBV6-1; J: TRBJ1-5; size: few; CDR3: CASSEGAYSNQPQHF
V: TRBV2; J: TRBJ1-2; size: NA; CDR3: CASSKSRDYGYTF
V: TRBV21-1; J: TRBJ2-6; size: once; CDR3: CASSKASEGQGKNGANVLTF
V: TRBV15; J: TRBJ1-1; size: once; CDR3: CATSRDRVSNTEAFF
V: TRBV12-3/TRBV12-4; J: TRBJ1-4; size: NA; CDR3: CASSRNEKLFF
V: TRBV13; J: TRBJ2-3; size: NA; CDR3: CASSLDRGQGQDTQYF
V: TRBV27; J: TRBJ1-5; size: NA; CDR3: CASSVTGVKPQHF
V: TRBV5-1; J: TRBJ2-1; size: NA; CDR3: CASSLRLAGGNEQFF
V: TRBV29-1; J: TRBJ2-1; size: NA; CDR3: CSVDRGNEQFF
V: TRBV11-3; J: TRBJ2-3; size: NA; CDR3: CASSFSGRTDTQYF
V: TRBV28; J: TRBJ2-3; size: NA; CDR3: CASSRDRGSSDTQYF
V: TRBV7-2; J: TRBJ2-3; size: NA; CDR3: CASSPWTSGTDTQYF
V: TRBV11-2; J: TRBJ1-6; size: NA; CDR3: CASSLVGGETDSPLHF
V: TRBV30; J: TRBJ1-2; size: NA; CDR3: CAWSAGKGGYTF
V: TRBV2; J: TRBJ2-3; size: NA; CDR3: CASSEGLFSTDTQYF
V: TRBV14; J: TRBJ2-7; size: NA; CDR3: CASSQDRAYEQYF